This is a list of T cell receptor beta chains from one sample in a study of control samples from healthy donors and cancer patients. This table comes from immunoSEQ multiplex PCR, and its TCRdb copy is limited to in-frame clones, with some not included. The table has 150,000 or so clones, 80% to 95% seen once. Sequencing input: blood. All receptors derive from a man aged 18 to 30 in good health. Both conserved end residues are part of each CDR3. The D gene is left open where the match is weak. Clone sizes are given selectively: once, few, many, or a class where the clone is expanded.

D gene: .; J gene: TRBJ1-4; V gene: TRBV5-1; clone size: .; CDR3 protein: CASSLGIDQKLFF; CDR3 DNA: TGCGCCAGCAGCTTGGGGATCGATCAAAAACTGTTTTTT
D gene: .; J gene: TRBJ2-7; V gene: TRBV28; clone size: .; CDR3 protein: CASSLETYEQYF; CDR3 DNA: TGTGCCAGCAGCCTTGAAACCTACGAGCAGTACTTC
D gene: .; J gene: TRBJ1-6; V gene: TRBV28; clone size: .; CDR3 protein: CASSHNSPLHF; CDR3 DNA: TGTGCCAGCAGTCATAATTCACCCCTCCACTTT
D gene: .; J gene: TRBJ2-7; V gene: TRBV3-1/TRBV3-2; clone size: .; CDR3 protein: CASSQGQESSYEQYF; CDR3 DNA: TGTGCCAGCAGCCAAGGTCAGGAGAGCTCCTACGAGCAGTACTTC
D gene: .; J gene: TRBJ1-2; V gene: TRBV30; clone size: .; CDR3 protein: CAWSFQVYGYTF; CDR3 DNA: TGTGCCTGGAGTTTTCAGGTCTATGGCTACACCTTC
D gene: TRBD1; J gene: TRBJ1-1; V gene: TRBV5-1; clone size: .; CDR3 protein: CASSLVRGLTEAFF; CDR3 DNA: TGCGCCAGCAGCTTGGTCAGGGGGCTCACTGAAGCTTTCTTT
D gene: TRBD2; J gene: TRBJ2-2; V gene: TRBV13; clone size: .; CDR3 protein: CASSLGRRSGRAPGELFF; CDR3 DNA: TGTGCCAGCAGCTTAGGTCGGCGAAGCGGGAGGGCTCCCGGGGAGCTGTTTTTT
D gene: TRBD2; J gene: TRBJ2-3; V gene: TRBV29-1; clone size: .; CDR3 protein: CSVVGAGGGPDTQYF; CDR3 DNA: TGCAGCGTTGTAGGAGCGGGGGGCGGGCCAGATACGCAGTATTTT
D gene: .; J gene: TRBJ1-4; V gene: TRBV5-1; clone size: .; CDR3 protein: CASSLGVDNEKLFF; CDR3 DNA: TGCGCCAGCAGCTTGGGGGTCGATAATGAAAAACTGTTTTTT
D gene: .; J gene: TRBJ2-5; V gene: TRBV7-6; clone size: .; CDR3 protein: CASSPQGGGETQYF; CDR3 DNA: TGTGCCAGCAGCCCGCAGGGGGGAGGGGAGACCCAGTACTTC
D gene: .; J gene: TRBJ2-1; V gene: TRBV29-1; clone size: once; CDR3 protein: CSDRENEQFF; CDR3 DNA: TGCAGCGACCGGGAGAATGAGCAGTTCTTC
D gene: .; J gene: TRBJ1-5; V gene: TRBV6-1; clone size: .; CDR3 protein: CASSDLDSRNQPQHF; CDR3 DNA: TGTGCCAGCAGTGATTTGGACAGCCGCAATCAGCCCCAGCATTTT
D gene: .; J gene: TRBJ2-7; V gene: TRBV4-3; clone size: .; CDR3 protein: CASSPSGVPVYEQYF; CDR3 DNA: TGCGCCAGCAGTCCCTCCGGGGTGCCCGTCTACGAGCAGTACTTC
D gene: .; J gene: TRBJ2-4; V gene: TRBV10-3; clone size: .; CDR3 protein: CAISETGTAIQYF; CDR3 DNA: TGTGCCATCAGTGAGACCGGGACGGCCATTCAGTACTTC
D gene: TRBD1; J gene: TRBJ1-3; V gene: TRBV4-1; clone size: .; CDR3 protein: CASSPGQGASGNTIYF; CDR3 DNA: TGCGCCAGCAGCCCGGGACAGGGGGCATCCGGAAACACCATATATTTT
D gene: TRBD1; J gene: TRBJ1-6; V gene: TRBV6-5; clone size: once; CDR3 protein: CASTRTGMRTPLHF; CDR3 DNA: TGTGCCAGCACCCGGACAGGTATGAGGACACCCCTCCACTTT
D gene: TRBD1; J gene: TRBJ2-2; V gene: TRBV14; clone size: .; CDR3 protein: CASNQLTGGTGELFF; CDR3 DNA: TGTGCCAGCAACCAATTAACAGGGGGAACCGGGGAGCTGTTTTTT
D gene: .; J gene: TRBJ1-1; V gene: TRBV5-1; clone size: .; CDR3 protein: CASSGNAGHLAFF; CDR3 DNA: TGCGCCAGCAGCGGCAACGCTGGGCACTTAGCTTTCTTT
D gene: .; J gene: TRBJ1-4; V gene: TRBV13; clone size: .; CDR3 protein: CASSLAGGEKLFF; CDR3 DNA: TGTGCCAGCAGCTTAGCCGGGGGGGAAAAACTGTTTTTT
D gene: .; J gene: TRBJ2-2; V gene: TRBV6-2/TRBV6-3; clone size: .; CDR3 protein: CASSWDGNTGELFF; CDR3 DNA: TGTGCCAGCAGTTGGGACGGAAACACCGGGGAGCTGTTTTTT
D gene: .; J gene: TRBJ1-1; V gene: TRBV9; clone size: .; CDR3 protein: CASSPGEGVSFF; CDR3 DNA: TGTGCCAGCAGCCCGGGGGAGGGGGTATCTTTCTTT
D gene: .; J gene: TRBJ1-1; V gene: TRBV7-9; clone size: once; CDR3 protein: CASSFGSAEAFF; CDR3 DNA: TGTGCCAGCAGCTTCGGGTCGGCTGAAGCTTTCTTT
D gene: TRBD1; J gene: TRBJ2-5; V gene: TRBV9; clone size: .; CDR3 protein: CASSDRDRGLQETQYF; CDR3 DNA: TGTGCCAGCAGCGACCGGGACAGGGGGCTTCAAGAGACCCAGTACTTC
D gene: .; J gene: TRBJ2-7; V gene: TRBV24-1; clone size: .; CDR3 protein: CATSETGGGYEQYF; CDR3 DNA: TGTGCCACCAGTGAAACAGGGGGGGGATACGAGCAGTACTTC
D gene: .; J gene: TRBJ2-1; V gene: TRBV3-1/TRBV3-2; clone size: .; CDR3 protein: CASSQDQRGNEQFF; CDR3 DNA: TGTGCCAGCAGCCAAGATCAAAGGGGGAATGAGCAGTTCTTC
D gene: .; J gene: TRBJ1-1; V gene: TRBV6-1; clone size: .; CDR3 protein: CASSEGREPGMAFF; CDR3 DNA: TGTGCCAGCAGTGAAGGGAGGGAGCCTGGGATGGCTTTCTTT